This T cell receptor beta chain was obtained from a study of Ad26.COV2.S vaccination and SARS-CoV-2 variants. Study summary: The donor was enrolled in the Ad26.COV2.S arm of the COV1001 trial. Whole-study results and caveats: The study found higher spike-specific TCR breadth in vaccine than placebo recipients.

This CDR3 spans 17 amino acids. Germline loops: CDR1 LGHNA, CDR2 YNFKEQ. Trimming pared 0 bases from V and 2 bases from J, leaving 14 bases between. Treatment specified: some 20 received Ad26.COV2.S at low or high dose, single or two shots; 5 received placebo; per-sample allocation not given. After the first vaccine or placebo injection, samples were drawn on day 63. SARS-CoV-2 spike from the Wuhan strain was encoded by the vaccine, an Ad26 vector. In regard to this clone: Its antigen is unidentified.

Here immunoSEQ multiplex PCR was the method, and the copy in TCRdb shows in-frame clones only, minus some. There are about 350,000 clones in the sample; about 86% occur only once, and approximately 11% lies in the top ten. The V and J genes are TRBV4-2 and TRBJ1-5, with TRBD1 as a possible D gene (5 bases). The sequence came from a person aged 18-60 years who received the Ad26.COV2.S COVID-19 vaccine or a placebo. Here the sequenced sample was peripheral blood, taken in a trial of Ad26.COV2.S vaccine versus placebo. This chain's CDR3 is CASSQDRGTQGNQPQHF. The CDR3 DNA is TGTGCCAGCAGCCAAGATCGGGGGACCCAAGGCAATCAGCCCCAGCATTTT.